This TCR beta chain was documented in a study of T cells in localized non-small cell lung cancer. The study, taken as a whole, reports: One tumor region alone was sequenced, and heterogeneity therefore remains possible.

Two independent pathologists confirmed no atypia in lung taken at least 2 cm from tumor. This clone appeared a few times. Antigen: not known. There are 16 residues in the CDR3. V was shortened by 2 bases and J by 0 bases, with 11 bases between the two germline ends. The germline V gene has CDR1 LGHNT and CDR2 FRNRAP. TCRdb's table, derived via immunoSEQ multiplex PCR, lists solely in-frame clones and lacks some. The sample holds over a thousand clones, about 20% seen once. This sequence originates from a female donor older than 55 with stage II squamous cell lung carcinoma. Source: normal lung tissue next to the tumor, taken before any cancer treatment. The chain employs TRBV12-5 and TRBJ1-3; possible D gene TRBD1, 5 bases. CDR3 sequence (DNA): TGTGCTAGTGGTTTGACTCAGGGCTTCTCTGGAAACACCATATATTTT. Protein product: CASGLTQGFSGNTIYF.